These 16 T cell receptor beta chains originate from one sample sequenced in a study of Ad26.COV2.S vaccination and SARS-CoV-2 variants (TCRdb year 2021). The treatment or condition label on this specimen signifies: some 20 received Ad26.COV2.S at low or high dose, single or two shots; about 5 received placebo; per-sample allocation not given. For vaccine and placebo recipients, the sequenced repertoires came from samples collected on day 63 after the first injection. The protocol used for the library was the immunoSEQ multiplex PCR assay. The source is immuneACCESS, and TCRdb retained only in-frame sequences with V and J called. Part of the clones is not carried over; for the studies checked, unresolved V genes explain less than half of this, and the remainder is unexplained. The sample data list a few hundred thousand clones, and 83% of these were observed just once. The biggest ten clones account for about 8% of the sample.

The sequences come from peripheral blood, collected in a trial of Ad26.COV2.S vaccine versus placebo. The receptors stem from a person aged 18-65 years who received the Ad26.COV2.S COVID-19 vaccine or a placebo.

This clone was seen more than once but under ten times. Other DNA sequences in the same sample also yield this CDR3. This sequence joins TRBV12-3 or TRBV12-4 and TRBJ2-1; the D is unclear. CDR3 size: 11 residues. V was pared by 6 bases and J by 3 bases, with 3 bases between. CDR3 loop: CASRLYNEQFF. The CDR3 DNA sequence: TGTGCCAGCAGACTCTACAATGAGCAGTTCTTC.

The chain carries TRBV24-1 and TRBJ2-1; D ambiguous. The germline V gene encodes CDR1 KGHDR and CDR2 SFDVKD. V dropped 4 bases and J dropped 7 bases, with 10 bases sitting between them. The length of the CDR3 is 13 residues. CDR3 nucleotide sequence: TGTGCCACCAGTGACCCGAATAGGAATGAGCAGTTCTTC. Amino acids: CATSDPNRNEQFF.

V gene TRBV18 combines with J gene TRBJ1-4; a possible D gene is TRBD1 (5 bases). Trimming took 1 base from V and 7 from J, leaving 13 bases between them. This CDR3 region has 15 residues. CDR1 and CDR2 (germline): KGHSH, LQKENI. In DNA form, the CDR3 reads TGTGCCAGCTCACCACGGCGGGGCAAGTCTGAAAAACTGTTTTTT. This sequence encodes CASSPRRGKSEKLFF.

V gene TRBV29-1 combines with J gene TRBJ2-1, with 9 positions matching TRBD1. Germline V gene data show CDR1 as SQVTM and CDR2 as ANQGSEA. V shed 4 bases and J 7 bases; nucleotides not matched to a gene: 8. The CDR3 spans 14 residues. In nucleotides, the CDR3 is TGCAGCGTTGTGGGGACAGGGAAGGGAAATGAGCAGTTCTTC. Encoded protein: CSVVGTGKGNEQFF.

The chain links TRBV29-1 to TRBJ2-1; 10 nucleotides match TRBD1. From germline, CDR1 is SQVTM and CDR2 ANQGSEA. This CDR3 comprises 14 residues. The junction had 9 bases not matched to a gene; V was cut back by 6 bases and J by 7 bases. The CDR3 loop reads CSVNRDRGVNEQFF. The CDR3 DNA sequence: TGCAGCGTCAACCGGGACAGGGGTGTGAATGAGCAGTTCTTC.

The V call is TRBV7-2, the J call TRBJ2-1; TRBD2 agrees at 10 bases. The CDR3 loop spans 13 amino acids. Germline CDR1 SGHTA, CDR2 FQGNSA. V lost 1 base, J lost 9 bases, and 0 bases stayed unmatched. This chain's CDR3 is CASSLGLAGEQFF. The CDR3 region has the DNA TGTGCCAGCAGCTTAGGACTAGCGGGTGAGCAGTTCTTC.

This chain links TRBV24-1 with TRBJ2-1; 8 bases fit TRBD2. The CDR3 extends over 15 amino acids. The germline V gene has CDR1 KGHDR and CDR2 SFDVKD. Germline trimming cut 5 bases from V and 4 bases from J; bases unmatched to any gene: 6. The CDR3 DNA reads as TGTGCCACCAGTGGCTGGGAGCGGGGGTACAATGAGCAGTTCTTC. Translation: CATSGWERGYNEQFF.

The chain uses TRBV23-1 and TRBJ2-7; D gene uncertain. TRBV23-1 falls under the ORF class, with uncertain function. The CDR3 is made up of 12 amino acids. Trimming stripped 11 bases from V and 5 bases from J, with 16 bases between. The CDR3 DNA follows: TGCGCCCCCAGACGGCTCCCCGACGAGCAGTACTTC. Its translation: CAPRRLPDEQYF.

Only a few counts were recorded for this clone. The rearrangement joins TRBV9 to TRBJ2-7; 9 bases map to TRBD2. The CDR3 totals 17 residues. CDR1 and CDR2 (germline): SGDLS, YYNGEE. Trimming took 3 bases from V and 4 from J; bases not matched to a gene: 14. This chain's CDR3 is CASSAGDLLAGFYEQYF. In DNA form, the CDR3 reads TGTGCCAGCAGCGCGGGCGACCTTCTAGCGGGGTTTTACGAGCAGTACTTC.

V and J are TRBV6-5 and TRBJ1-5; D remains unclear. The V end lost 5 bases, the J end lost 3 bases, and 11 bases lay between the germline ends. The germline gives CDR1 MNHEY, CDR2 SVGAGI. This CDR3 has 14 residues. As DNA, the CDR3 is TGTGCCAGCAGTCCACGAGGGCCCAATCAGCCCCAGCATTTT. Translated: CASSPRGPNQPQHF.

The V gene is TRBV6-6, the J gene TRBJ1-2; D uncertain. Trimming stripped 6 bases from V and 0 bases from J, with 11 bases between. CDR1 is MNHNY and CDR2 is SVGAGI in the germline V gene (reference sequence). CDR3 length equals 14 residues. CDR3 coding DNA: TGTGCCAGCAGCCCTTCTTCGGCTAACTATGGCTACACCTTC. Protein product: CASSPSSANYGYTF.

V is TRBV15 and J is TRBJ2-7; no firm D call. This CDR3 has 13 amino acids. In germline, CDR1 is LNHNV, CDR2 YYDKDF (reference sequence). The V end lost 3 bases, the J end lost 4 bases, and 10 bases lay between the germline ends. The DNA for the CDR3 is TGTGCCACCAGCAGGGATCAAGGGTACGAGCAGTACTTC. It specifies CATSRDQGYEQYF.

The CDR3 coding sequence is TGCGCCAGCAGCGGGTTCGGGATGATGGGCGTGATGTCCTACGAGCAGTACTTC. It is translated as CASSGFGMMGVMSYEQYF. The genes are TRBV5-1 and TRBJ2-7, with a tentative D call TRBD2 (5 bases). The CDR3 runs to 18 residues. Trimming took 4 bases from V and 1 from J, leaving 24 bases between them. The germline gives CDR1 SGHRS, CDR2 YFSETQ.

CDR3 DNA sequence: TGCAGCGTTTCCGACACGCCTGGTGAAAAACTGTTTTTT. This sequence encodes CSVSDTPGEKLFF. This rearrangement joins TRBV29-1 to TRBJ1-4; unclear D gene. Germline V gene sequence: CDR1 SQVTM, CDR2 ANQGSEA. V was trimmed by 5 bases and J by 7 bases, leaving 14 bases between them. This CDR3 comprises 13 residues.

V gene TRBV6-5 combines with J gene TRBJ1-5; D not resolved. Germline V lookup: CDR1 MNHEY, CDR2 SVGAGI. V was trimmed by 8 bases and J by 0 bases, leaving 8 bases between them. CDR3 length: 13 amino acids. This chain's CDR3 is CASDQVSNQPQHF. DNA for the CDR3: TGTGCCAGCGATCAGGTTAGCAATCAGCCCCAGCATTTT.

This chain joins TRBV19 and TRBJ2-7, with D hard to call. CDR1 is LNHDA and CDR2 is SQIVND in the germline V gene (reference sequence). The V end lost 1 base, the J end lost 3 bases, and 7 bases lay between the germline ends. CDR3 length equals 13 residues. CDR3 in DNA: TGTGCCAGTAGTATAGGCGGCAACTACGAGCAGTACTTC. Translating it yields CASSIGGNYEQYF.